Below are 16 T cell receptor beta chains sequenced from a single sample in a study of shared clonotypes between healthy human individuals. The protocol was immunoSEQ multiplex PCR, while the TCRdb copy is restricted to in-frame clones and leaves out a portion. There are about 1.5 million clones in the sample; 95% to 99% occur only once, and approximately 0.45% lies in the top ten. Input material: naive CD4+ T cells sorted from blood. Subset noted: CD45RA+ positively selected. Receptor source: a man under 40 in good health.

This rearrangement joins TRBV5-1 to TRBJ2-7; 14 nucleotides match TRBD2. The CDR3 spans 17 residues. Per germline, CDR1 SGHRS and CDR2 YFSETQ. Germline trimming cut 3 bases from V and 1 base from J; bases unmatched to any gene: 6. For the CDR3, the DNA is TGCGCCAGCAGCTCCGGGGGGACTAGCGGGAGATCCTACGAGCAGTACTTC. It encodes CASSSGGTSGRSYEQYF.

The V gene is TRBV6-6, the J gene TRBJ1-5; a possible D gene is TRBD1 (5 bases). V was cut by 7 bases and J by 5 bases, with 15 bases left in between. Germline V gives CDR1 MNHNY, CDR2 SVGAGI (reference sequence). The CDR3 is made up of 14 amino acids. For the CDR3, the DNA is TGTGCCAGCAACTTTGCGGACACTGATCAGCCCCAGCATTTT. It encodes CASNFADTDQPQHF.

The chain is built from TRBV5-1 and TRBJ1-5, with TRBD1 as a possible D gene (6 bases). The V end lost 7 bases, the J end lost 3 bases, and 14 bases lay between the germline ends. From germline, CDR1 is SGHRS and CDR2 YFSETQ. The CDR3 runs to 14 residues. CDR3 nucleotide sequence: TGCGCCAGCTCCGTAGGGGGTCCCAATCAGCCCCAGCATTTT. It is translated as CASSVGGPNQPQHF.

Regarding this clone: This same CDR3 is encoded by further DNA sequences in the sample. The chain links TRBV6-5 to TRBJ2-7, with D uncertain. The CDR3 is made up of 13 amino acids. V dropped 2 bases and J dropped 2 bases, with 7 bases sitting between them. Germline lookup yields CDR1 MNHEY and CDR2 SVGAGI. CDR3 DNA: TGTGCCAGCAGTTACAGGGTCGCCTACGAGCAGTACTTC. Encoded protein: CASSYRVAYEQYF.

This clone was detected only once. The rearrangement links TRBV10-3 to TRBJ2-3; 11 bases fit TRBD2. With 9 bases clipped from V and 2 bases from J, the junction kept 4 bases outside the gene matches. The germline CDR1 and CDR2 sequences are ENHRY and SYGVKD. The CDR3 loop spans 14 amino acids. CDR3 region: CAIGTSGFTDTQYF. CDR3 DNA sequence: TGTGCCATAGGGACTAGCGGATTCACAGATACGCAGTATTTT.

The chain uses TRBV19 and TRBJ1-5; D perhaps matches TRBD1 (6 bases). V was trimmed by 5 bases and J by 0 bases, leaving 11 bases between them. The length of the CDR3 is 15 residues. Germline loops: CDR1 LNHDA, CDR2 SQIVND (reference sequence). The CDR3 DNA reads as TGTGCCAGTAGTCTCGGGACACCTAGCAATCAGCCCCAGCATTTT. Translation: CASSLGTPSNQPQHF.

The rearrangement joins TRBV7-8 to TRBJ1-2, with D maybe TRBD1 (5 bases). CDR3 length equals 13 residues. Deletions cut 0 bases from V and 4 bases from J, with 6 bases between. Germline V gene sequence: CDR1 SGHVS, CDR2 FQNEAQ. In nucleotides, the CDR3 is TGTGCCAGCAGCTTAGCACAGGCCTATGGCTACACCTTC. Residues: CASSLAQAYGYTF.

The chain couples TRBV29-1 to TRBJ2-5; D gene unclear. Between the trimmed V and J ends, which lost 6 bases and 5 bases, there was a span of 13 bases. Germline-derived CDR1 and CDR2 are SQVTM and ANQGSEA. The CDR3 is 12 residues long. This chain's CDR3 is CSVRPVLETQYF. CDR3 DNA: TGCAGCGTACGACCGGTTTTGGAGACCCAGTACTTC.

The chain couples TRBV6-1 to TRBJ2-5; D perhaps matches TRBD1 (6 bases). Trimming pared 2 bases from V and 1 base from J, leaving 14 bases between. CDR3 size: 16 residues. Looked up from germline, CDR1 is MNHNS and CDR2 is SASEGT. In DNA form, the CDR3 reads TGTGCCAGCAGTGAAACCCCGACAGGTCCCCAAGAGACCCAGTACTTC. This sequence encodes CASSETPTGPQETQYF.

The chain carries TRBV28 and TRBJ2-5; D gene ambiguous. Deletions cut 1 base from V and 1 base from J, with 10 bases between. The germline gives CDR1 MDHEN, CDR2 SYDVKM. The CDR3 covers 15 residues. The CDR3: CASSLSQRFQETQYF. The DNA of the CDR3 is TGTGCCAGCAGTTTATCCCAGAGATTCCAAGAGACCCAGTACTTC.

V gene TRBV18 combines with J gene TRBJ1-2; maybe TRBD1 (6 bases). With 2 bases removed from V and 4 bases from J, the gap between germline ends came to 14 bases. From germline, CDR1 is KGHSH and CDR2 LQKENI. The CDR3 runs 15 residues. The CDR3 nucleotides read TGTGCCAGCTCACCATCACAGGGCGACTTCTATGGCTACACCTTC. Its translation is CASSPSQGDFYGYTF.

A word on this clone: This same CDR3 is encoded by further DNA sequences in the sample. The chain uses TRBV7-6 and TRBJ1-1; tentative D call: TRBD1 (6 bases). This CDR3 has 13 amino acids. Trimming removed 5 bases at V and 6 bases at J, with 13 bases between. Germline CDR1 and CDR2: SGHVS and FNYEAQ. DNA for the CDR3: TGTGCCAGCAGCCTGAGAGGGGGGGCTGAAGCTTTCTTT. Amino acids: CASSLRGGAEAFF.

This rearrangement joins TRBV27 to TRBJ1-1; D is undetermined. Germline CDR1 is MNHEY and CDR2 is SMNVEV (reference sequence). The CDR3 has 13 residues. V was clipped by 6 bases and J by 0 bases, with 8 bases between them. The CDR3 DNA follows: TGTGCCAGCAGGGCAATCTTGAACACTGAAGCTTTCTTT. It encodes CASRAILNTEAFF.

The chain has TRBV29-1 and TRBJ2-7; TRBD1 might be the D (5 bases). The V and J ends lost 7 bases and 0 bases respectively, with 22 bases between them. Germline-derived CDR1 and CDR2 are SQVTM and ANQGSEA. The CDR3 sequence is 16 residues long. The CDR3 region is CSAANLQGPTSYEQYF. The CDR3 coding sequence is TGCAGCGCCGCGAATCTCCAGGGTCCCACCTCCTACGAGCAGTACTTC.

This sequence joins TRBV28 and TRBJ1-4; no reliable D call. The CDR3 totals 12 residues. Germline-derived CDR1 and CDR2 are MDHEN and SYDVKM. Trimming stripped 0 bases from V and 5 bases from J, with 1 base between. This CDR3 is CASSLWNEKLFF. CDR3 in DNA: TGTGCCAGCAGTTTATGGAATGAAAAACTGTTTTTT.

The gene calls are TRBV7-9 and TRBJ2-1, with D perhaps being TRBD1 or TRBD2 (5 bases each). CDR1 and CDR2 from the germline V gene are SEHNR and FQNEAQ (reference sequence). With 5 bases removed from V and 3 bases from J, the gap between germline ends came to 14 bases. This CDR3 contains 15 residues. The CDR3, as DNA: TGTGCCAGCAGCACTCCCGGGACCAACTACAATGAGCAGTTCTTC. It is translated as CASSTPGTNYNEQFF. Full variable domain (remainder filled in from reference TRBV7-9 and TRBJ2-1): DTGVSQNPRHKITKRGQNVTFRCDPISEHNRLYWYRQTLGQGPEFLTYFQNEAQLEKSRLLSDRFSAERPKGSFSTLEIQRTEQGDSAMYLCASSTPGTNYNEQFFGPGTRLTVL.